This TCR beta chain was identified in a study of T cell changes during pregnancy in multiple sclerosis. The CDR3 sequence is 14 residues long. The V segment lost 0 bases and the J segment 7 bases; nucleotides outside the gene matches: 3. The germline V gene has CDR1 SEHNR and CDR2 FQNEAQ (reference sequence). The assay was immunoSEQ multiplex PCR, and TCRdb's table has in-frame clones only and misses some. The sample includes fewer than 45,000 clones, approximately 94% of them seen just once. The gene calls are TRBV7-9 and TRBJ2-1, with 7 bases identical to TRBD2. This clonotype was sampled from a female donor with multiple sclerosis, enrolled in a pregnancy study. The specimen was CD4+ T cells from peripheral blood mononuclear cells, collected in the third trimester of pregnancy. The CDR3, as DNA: TGTGCCAGCAGCTTAGCGGGACTACCTAATGAGCAGTTCTTC. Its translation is CASSLAGLPNEQFF.